This T cell receptor beta chain was obtained from a study of response to subunit inactivated influenza vaccine. Study-wide results and caveats: Seasonal influenza vaccination, on each occasion, was suggested by the authors to recruit few new T cells.

To note about this clonotype: The antigen is undetermined.

The CDR3 is 15 amino acids. In germline, CDR1 is SGHRS, CDR2 YFSETQ. V gave up 0 bases and J gave up 5 bases; unmatched junction bases: 2. TCRdb independently ran MiXCR on the RT-PCR reads; one entry per CDR3 protein. Among roughly 520,000 distinct CDR3 sequences, about 25% were seen once, and the ten largest hold 1.9%. Here the sequenced sample was CD4+ T cells sorted from PBMCs, taken roughly 5 days after vaccination. The sequence was collected from a man aged 50 or older who received an inactivated influenza vaccine. The chain recombines TRBV5-1 with TRBJ2-7, with TRBD2 matching 13 bases. In nucleotides, the CDR3 is TGCGCCAGCAGCTTGGGGGGACTAGCGGGGAACGAGCAGTACTTC. Its translation is CASSLGGLAGNEQYF.